This entry lists 32 T cell receptor beta chains sequenced from one sample in a study of Tregs in tolerant kidney transplant recipients. Produced via immunoSEQ multiplex PCR; TCRdb's table is partial and in-frame only. The table includes about 69,000 clones, roughly nine tenths detected once. The sequences come from CD4+ T cells from blood, collected before the transplant. The receptors originated from a human donor who received a combined kidney and bone marrow transplant.

This rearrangement joins TRBV9 to TRBJ2-5; no clear D. V lost 3 bases, J lost 1 base, and 7 bases lay in between. This CDR3 region has 13 residues. Germline assignment: CDR1 SGDLS and CDR2 YYNGEE. CDR3 protein: CASSAHPQETQYF. In DNA form, the CDR3 reads TGTGCCAGCAGCGCACACCCCCAAGAGACCCAGTACTTC.

The V and J genes are TRBV29-1 and TRBJ2-7; no clear D. This CDR3 spans 12 amino acids. Between the trimmed V and J ends, which lost 7 bases and 0 bases, there was a span of 10 bases. Germline assignment: CDR1 SQVTM and CDR2 ANQGSEA. The CDR3 is CSAPWSSYEQYF. CDR3 nucleotides: TGCAGCGCTCCGTGGAGCTCCTACGAGCAGTACTTC.

The rearrangement uses TRBV14 and TRBJ1-4, with D tentatively TRBD1 (5 bases). V lost 4 bases, J lost 7 bases, and 16 bases lay in between. The CDR3 extends over 15 amino acids. Germline loops: CDR1 SGHDN, CDR2 FVKESK. CDR3: CASSPQQVMGEKLFF. CDR3 in DNA: TGTGCCAGCAGCCCCCAACAGGTGATGGGTGAAAAACTGTTTTTT.

The genes are TRBV5-1 and TRBJ1-4, with 7 positions matching TRBD1. The length of the CDR3 is 18 residues. The J segment lost 2 bases and the V segment lost 0 bases, leaving 10 bases of the junction unmatched. CDR1 and CDR2 (germline): SGHRS, YFSETQ. CDR3 in DNA: TGCGCCAGCAGCTTGGACCCGACAGGGTTGGAGACTAATGAAAAACTGTTTTTT. Translating gives CASSLDPTGLETNEKLFF. The full variable domain, rest sourced from reference TRBV5-1 and TRBJ1-4, is KAGVTQTPRYLIKTRGQQVTLSCSPISGHRSVSWYQQTPGQGLQFLFEYFSETQRNKGNFPGRFSGRQFSNSRSEMNVSTLELGDSALYLCASSLDPTGLETNEKLFFGSGTQLSVL.

The chain recombines TRBV6-6 with TRBJ2-5, with 8 bases identical to TRBD1. Germline CDR1 and CDR2: MNHNY and SVGAGI (reference sequence). The CDR3 sequence is 14 residues long. V trimming: 2 bases; J trimming: 4 bases; junction bases outside the gene matches: 3. The CDR3 here is CASSYATGAETQYF. The CDR3 DNA reads TGTGCCAGCAGTTACGCGACAGGGGCAGAGACCCAGTACTTC.

The chain recombines TRBV5-1 with TRBJ2-1, with D possibly matching TRBD1 (6 bases). CDR1 and CDR2 (germline): SGHRS, YFSETQ. CDR3 length: 12 residues. Trimming took 0 bases from V and 12 from J, leaving 10 bases between them. The CDR3 sequence is CASSLGGLGQFF. The CDR3 bases are TGCGCCAGCAGCTTGGGGGGGCTCGGGCAGTTCTTC. Filled out from reference TRBV5-1 and TRBJ2-1, the complete variable domain reads KAGVTQTPRYLIKTRGQQVTLSCSPISGHRSVSWYQQTPGQGLQFLFEYFSETQRNKGNFPGRFSGRQFSNSRSEMNVSTLELGDSALYLCASSLGGLGQFFGPGTRLTVL.

The chain is built from TRBV9 and TRBJ2-5, with D uncertain. V was pared by 0 bases and J by 3 bases, with 6 bases between. The germline V gene encodes CDR1 SGDLS and CDR2 YYNGEE. This CDR3 contains 13 residues. The CDR3 region has the DNA TGTGCCAGCAGCGTAGGTACAGAAGAGACCCAGTACTTC. Translating it yields CASSVGTEETQYF.

The CDR3 is CASSLVQGEEGYTF. The DNA for the CDR3 is TGCGCCAGCAGCTTAGTACAGGGAGAAGAGGGCTACACCTTC. The chain carries TRBV5-1 and TRBJ1-2, with D possibly being TRBD1 (6 bases). Per germline, CDR1 SGHRS and CDR2 YFSETQ. This CDR3 spans 14 amino acids. The V end lost 2 bases, the J end lost 8 bases, and 16 bases lay between the germline ends.

In this sample, this clone turned up once. The chain links TRBV7-9 to TRBJ1-2; D remains unclear. The ends were cut back, 1 base at V and 6 bases at J, with 15 bases in the middle. The length of the CDR3 is 15 residues. Germline-derived CDR1 and CDR2 are SEHNR and FQNEAQ (reference sequence). The CDR3 region is CASSLGAYDLHGYTF. DNA of the CDR3: TGTGCCAGCAGCTTAGGGGCCTATGACCTCCATGGCTACACCTTC.

CDR3 sequence (DNA): TGTGCCAGCAGTTACTCCCTTGGAGTCCCGGCCTACGAGCAGTACTTC. Its protein product is CASSYSLGVPAYEQYF. The chain couples TRBV6-5 to TRBJ2-7; the D is unclear. The CDR3 runs to 16 residues. Looked up from germline, CDR1 is MNHEY and CDR2 is SVGAGI. V was cut by 0 bases and J by 2 bases, with 14 bases left in between.

V and J are TRBV19 and TRBJ2-5; 7 bases are a match to TRBD1. The CDR3 loop spans 13 amino acids. Germline V gives CDR1 LNHDA, CDR2 SQIVND (reference sequence). Trimming cost V 6 bases and J 5 bases; bases outside gene matches: 6. In DNA form, the CDR3 reads TGTGCCAGTAGCGAACAGGGGTGGGAGACCCAGTACTTC. Translation: CASSEQGWETQYF.

The chain carries TRBV25-1 and TRBJ2-5; possible D gene TRBD1, 5 bases. CDR3 size: 18 residues. V was trimmed by 0 bases and J by 5 bases, leaving 22 bases between them. The germline CDR1 and CDR2 sequences are MGHDK and SYGVNS. The CDR3 nucleotides are TGTGCCAGCAGTGAATATCCTGGGGTTGGACACCCGCCCGAGACCCAGTACTTC. This gives the protein CASSEYPGVGHPPETQYF.

This clone was picked up one time. The chain combines TRBV2 with TRBJ2-5, with 9 bases fitting TRBD1. The V gene end was trimmed by 7 bases and the J gene end by 3 bases; junction bases not matched to a gene: 6. This CDR3 contains 14 residues. The germline V gene has CDR1 SNHLY and CDR2 FYNNEI. The CDR3 loop reads CASTRDRAEETQYF. CDR3 sequence (DNA): TGTGCCAGCACCCGGGACAGGGCGGAAGAGACCCAGTACTTC.

J is TRBJ2-7 and V is TRBV5-1; D uncertain. The V end lost 4 bases, the J end lost 2 bases, and 10 bases lay between the germline ends. CDR1 is SGHRS, CDR2 YFSETQ, per germline. The CDR3 has 13 amino acids. CDR3 coding DNA: TGCGCCAGCAGCCCTGCGAGGACCTACGAGCAGTACTTC. This codes for CASSPARTYEQYF.

The gene calls are TRBV5-1 and TRBJ1-2; 7 bases are shared with TRBD1. Germline V CDR1 and CDR2: SGHRS, YFSETQ. Unmatched junction bases numbered 8, after V lost 3 bases and J lost 3 bases. The CDR3 is 15 residues long. The CDR3 loop reads CASSSEDRIDYGYTF. CDR3 nucleotide sequence: TGCGCCAGCAGCTCCGAGGACAGGATCGACTATGGCTACACCTTC.

In its sample, this clone was seen once. The chain uses TRBV11-2 and TRBJ1-3; D gene unclear. The germline V gene encodes CDR1 SGHAT and CDR2 FQNNGV. V lost 5 bases, J lost 4 bases, and 15 bases lay in between. The CDR3 spans 15 residues. The CDR3 DNA reads as TGTGCCAGCAGCGCCCGGGGAGGGCACGGAAACACCATATATTTT. It encodes CASSARGGHGNTIYF.

This chain links TRBV5-1 with TRBJ2-7, with D perhaps matching TRBD1 (5 bases). The V gene's germline CDR1 is SGHRS and CDR2 YFSETQ. Trimming left V 3 bases short and J 0 bases short, with 7 bases between. This CDR3 spans 13 amino acids. The CDR3 coding sequence is TGCGCCAGCAGCTCCGACAGCTCCTACGAGCAGTACTTC. Encoded protein: CASSSDSSYEQYF.

The chain recombines TRBV15 with TRBJ2-6, with D unclear. Germline V CDR1 and CDR2: LNHNV, YYDKDF (reference sequence). V dropped 0 bases and J dropped 3 bases, with 9 bases sitting between them. This CDR3 contains 16 residues. CDR3 in amino acids: CATSRDLVYGANVLTF. CDR3 nucleotide sequence: TGTGCCACCAGCAGAGATCTCGTCTATGGGGCCAACGTCCTGACTTTC.

J is TRBJ2-1 and V is TRBV7-9, with D perhaps matching TRBD2 (5 bases). Germline loops: CDR1 SEHNR, CDR2 FQNEAQ (reference sequence). V lost 2 bases, J lost 1 base, and 9 bases lay in between. This CDR3 has 15 amino acids. The CDR3 bases are TGTGCCAGCAGCTTAAATCCGGGGTCCTACAATGAGCAGTTCTTC. Amino acids: CASSLNPGSYNEQFF.

The J gene is TRBJ2-7, the V gene TRBV25-1; 8 positions match TRBD2. Germline CDR1 MGHDK, CDR2 SYGVNS. This CDR3 comprises 15 residues. The trim removed 8 bases at V and 7 bases at J, leaving 16 bases unmatched. The DNA of the CDR3 is TGTGCCAGCTATCGCGGGAGGCCTACATCGTGGGAGCAGTACTTC. It yields the protein CASYRGRPTSWEQYF.

The genes are TRBV7-3 and TRBJ2-1; the D gene is possibly TRBD2 (6 bases). V gave up 2 bases and J gave up 6 bases, with 17 bases separating them. The CDR3 runs 16 residues. The germline gives CDR1 SGHTA, CDR2 FQGTGA. Here the CDR3 DNA reads TGTGCCAGCAGCTTAGATCCGGGGACTGGGTTCAATGAGCAGTTCTTC. It yields the protein CASSLDPGTGFNEQFF.

This chain links TRBV5-6 with TRBJ1-2; D is unclear. Deletions cut 2 bases from V and 7 bases from J, with 15 bases between. This CDR3 has 14 residues. CDR1 is SGHDT and CDR2 is YYEEEE in the germline V gene. The CDR3 DNA is TGTGCCAGCAGCTTTGGGATTTCGAGGGCTGGCTACACCTTC. This translates into CASSFGISRAGYTF.

This chain uses TRBV4-1 with TRBJ2-1; D may be TRBD2 (6 bases). Deletions cut 3 bases from V and 4 bases from J, with 19 bases between. The CDR3 is made up of 17 amino acids. The germline V gene encodes CDR1 MGHRA and CDR2 YSYEKL. CDR3 in amino acids: CASSQHAVAGRYNEQFF. CDR3 DNA: TGCGCCAGCAGCCAGCATGCCGTGGCGGGAAGGTACAATGAGCAGTTCTTC.

V is TRBV28 and J is TRBJ1-5; D may be TRBD1 (5 bases). Deletions cut 8 bases from V and 2 bases from J, with 10 bases between. This CDR3 contains 13 residues. Germline assignment: CDR1 MDHEN and CDR2 SYDVKM. The CDR3 sequence: CASGLGGNQPQHF. DNA of the CDR3: TGTGCCAGCGGCCTAGGGGGCAATCAGCCCCAGCATTTT.

The rearrangement joins TRBV6-6 to TRBJ2-7, with 10 bases lining up with TRBD2. V was pared by 5 bases and J by 3 bases, with 7 bases of the junction left unmatched. The CDR3 consists of 15 residues. Germline CDR1 reads MNHNY; CDR2 reads SVGAGI (reference sequence). In DNA form, the CDR3 reads TGTGCCAGCAGTGACGGGACTAGCGTCTTCTACGAGCAGTACTTC. Translation gives CASSDGTSVFYEQYF.

J is TRBJ2-2 and V is TRBV5-1; 10 bases line up with TRBD1. The germline gives CDR1 SGHRS, CDR2 YFSETQ. This CDR3 has 16 amino acids. Trimming took 0 bases from V and 6 from J; bases not matched to a gene: 5. In DNA, the CDR3 is TGCGCCAGCAGCTTGGGGGACAGGGGTAGAGCCGGGGAGCTGTTTTTT. Residues: CASSLGDRGRAGELFF.

V and J are TRBV5-1 and TRBJ1-2; D call uncertain. Germline V lookup: CDR1 SGHRS, CDR2 YFSETQ. The CDR3 runs 12 residues. V gave up 0 bases and J gave up 6 bases, with 6 bases separating them. The CDR3 loop reads CASSLARDGYTF. As DNA, the CDR3 is TGCGCCAGCAGCTTGGCTCGGGATGGCTACACCTTC. Full variable domain (outside the CDR3, taken from reference TRBV5-1 and TRBJ1-2): KAGVTQTPRYLIKTRGQQVTLSCSPISGHRSVSWYQQTPGQGLQFLFEYFSETQRNKGNFPGRFSGRQFSNSRSEMNVSTLELGDSALYLCASSLARDGYTFGSGTRLTVV.

The V call is TRBV9, the J call TRBJ2-1; 8 bases are shared with TRBD2. CDR3 length: 15 residues. Trimming took 3 bases from V and 7 from J; bases not matched to a gene: 9. Germline-derived CDR1 and CDR2 are SGDLS and YYNGEE. The DNA for the CDR3 is TGTGCCAGCAGCGAGGGAGCGGGAGACTGGAATGAGCAGTTCTTC. Its translation: CASSEGAGDWNEQFF.

This chain joins TRBV4-2 and TRBJ2-2, with D unresolved. V was cut by 2 bases and J by 2 bases, with 9 bases left in between. CDR3 size: 15 residues. Per germline, CDR1 LGHNA and CDR2 YNFKEQ. The CDR3 DNA reads as TGTGCCAGCAGCCAACTGACGACAAACACCGGGGAGCTGTTTTTT. As protein: CASSQLTTNTGELFF.

The CDR3 loop is CASTTQGNTEAFF. The DNA for the CDR3 is TGTGCCAGCACAACCCAGGGGAACACTGAAGCTTTCTTT. The V call is TRBV27, the J call TRBJ1-1, with TRBD1 as a possible D gene (5 bases). V was shortened by 7 bases and J by 1 base, with 10 bases between the two germline ends. The germline CDR1 and CDR2 sequences are MNHEY and SMNVEV (reference sequence). The CDR3 runs to 13 residues.

The V gene is TRBV6-5, the J gene TRBJ2-7; maybe TRBD1 (6 bases). V lost 6 bases and J lost 7, with 16 bases in between. Germline values: CDR1 MNHEY, CDR2 SVGAGI. This CDR3 has 13 residues. CDR3 bases: TGTGCCAGCAGCCTCGTCCAGGGGTGGGAGCAGTACTTC. Its protein is CASSLVQGWEQYF.

The V call is TRBV28, the J call TRBJ1-5; D is perhaps TRBD1 (6 bases). This CDR3 contains 15 residues. Trimming removed 4 bases from V and 3 bases from J, with 13 bases in between. Germline-derived CDR1 and CDR2 are MDHEN and SYDVKM. This CDR3 reads CASSSLQGNNQPQHF. CDR3 sequence (DNA): TGTGCCAGCAGTTCCTTACAGGGTAACAATCAGCCCCAGCATTTT.